The clone carrying this T cell receptor (beta chain) was recorded at least ten times. This entry is derived from a study of T cells after yellow fever vaccination. V lost 4 bases, J lost 7 bases, and 32 bases lay in between. Germline values: CDR1 DFQATT, CDR2 SNEGSKA (reference sequence). This CDR3 is 19 amino acids long. The study made its TCR cDNA through 5'RACE template switching. That step introduced a universal primer site along with UMIs. One entry per CDR3 protein results from TCRdb running MiXCR on the 5' RACE reads. The sample consists of approximately 160,000 distinct CDR3 sequences, around 9.3% of them appearing once.

V is TRBV20-1 and J is TRBJ2-1; D may be TRBD2 (6 bases). The sequenced sample was CD8+ T cells sorted from PBMCs, obtained 45 days after the yellow fever booster vaccination. The origin of this receptor is a man aged 18 to 30 who received the YFV17D yellow fever vaccine. Written as DNA, the CDR3 is TGCAGTGCTAAAACCTTATATGCACCCGGGACTTCAAACGGGAATGAGCAGTTCTTC. Its translation: CSAKTLYAPGTSNGNEQFF.